The 32 T cell receptor beta chains in this list originate from one sample, sequenced in a study of blood T cell repertoires in COVID-19. TCRdb keeps only in-frame clones here, not all; method: immunoSEQ multiplex PCR. The sample has about 200,000 clones; approximately 83% are singletons. Sequenced material: peripheral blood. The receptors come from a man between 40 and 49 years old with acute or convalescent COVID-19.

V gene TRBV19 combines with J gene TRBJ2-5; TRBD1 matches 8 bases. The V gene's germline CDR1 is LNHDA and CDR2 SQIVND (reference sequence). This CDR3 has 13 amino acids. Trimming removed 7 bases from V and 4 bases from J; junction bases left unmatched: 5. The DNA for the CDR3 is TGTGCCAGTACCCCCACAGGGGGAGAGACCCAGTACTTC. Its protein is CASTPTGGETQYF.

This clone was seen repeatedly, ten times or more. This same CDR3 is encoded by further DNA sequences in the sample. The chain recombines TRBV7-2 with TRBJ2-7; 8 nucleotides match TRBD2. The CDR3 consists of 14 residues. Germline CDR1 SGHTA, CDR2 FQGNSA. J gave up 2 bases and V 5 bases, and 5 bases lay outside the gene matches. The CDR3: CASSLIAGTYEQYF. The CDR3 DNA is TGTGCCAGCAGCCTGATAGCGGGGACCTACGAGCAGTACTTC.

This clone was recorded only once. This chain uses TRBV7-7 with TRBJ2-2, with a possible D match to TRBD1 (6 bases). CDR3 length equals 16 residues. Germline V gene lookup returns CDR1 SSHAT and CDR2 FNYEAQ (reference sequence). Trimming stripped 3 bases from V and 0 bases from J, with 11 bases between. CDR3 in amino acids: CASSLRTAPNTGELFF. Written as DNA, the CDR3 is TGTGCCAGCAGCTTGAGGACAGCCCCGAACACCGGGGAGCTGTTTTTT. The full variable domain, rest sourced from reference TRBV7-7 and TRBJ2-2, is GAGVSQSPRYKVTKRGQDVTLRCDPISSHATLYWYQQALGQGPEFLTYFNYEAQPDKSGLPSDRFSAERPEGSISTLTIQRTEQRDSAMYRCASSLRTAPNTGELFFGEGSRLTVL.

This clone has more than one count but fewer than ten. The V gene is TRBV24-1, the J gene TRBJ2-1, with D perhaps matching TRBD2 (5 bases). Germline values: CDR1 KGHDR, CDR2 SFDVKD. This CDR3 contains 16 residues. V lost 4 bases to trimming and J lost 4 bases, with 16 bases between them. CDR3 DNA: TGTGCCACCAGTGACTCTAGGCCGGGGAGATACAATGAGCAGTTCTTC. Its protein product is CATSDSRPGRYNEQFF.

The J gene is TRBJ1-3, the V gene TRBV19; TRBD1 aligns across 8 bases. The CDR3 contains 16 residues. Germline values: CDR1 LNHDA, CDR2 SQIVND (reference sequence). V gave up 9 bases and J gave up 3 bases; unmatched junction bases: 13. The chain's CDR3 is CASYSGQGKSGNTIYF. As DNA, the CDR3 is TGTGCCAGCTACTCCGGACAGGGAAAAAGTGGAAACACCATATATTTT. The full variable domain, with the rest looked up from reference TRBV19 and TRBJ1-3, is DGGITQSPKYLFRKEGQNVTLSCEQNLNHDAMYWYRQDPGQGLRLIYYSQIVNDFQKGDIAEGYSVSREKKESFPLTVTSAQKNPTAFYLCASYSGQGKSGNTIYFGEGSWLTVV.

The chain's CDR3 is CASSFKGGTIGLAGLYEQYF. CDR3 sequence (DNA): TGTGCCAGCAGCTTTAAAGGGGGGACTATAGGACTAGCGGGACTCTACGAGCAGTACTTC. The V and J genes are TRBV5-4 and TRBJ2-7; 12 bases are a match to TRBD2. J lost 3 bases, V lost 2 bases, and 18 bases had no gene match. The V gene's germline CDR1 is SGHNT and CDR2 YYREEE (reference sequence). The CDR3 sequence is 20 residues long.

The table lists this clone with a count of one. This specimen includes other DNA sequences encoding the same CDR3. The CDR3 is CASRRDRANYGYTF. CDR3 bases: TGTGCCAGTAGGAGGGACAGGGCTAACTATGGCTACACCTTC. The chain combines TRBV19 with TRBJ1-2, with TRBD1 identical over 9 bases. Germline V gene lookup returns CDR1 LNHDA and CDR2 SQIVND (reference sequence). V lost 6 bases and J lost 0; bases outside the gene matches: 2. The CDR3 is 14 residues long.

This clone appeared a few times. Additional DNA sequences in this sample encode the identical CDR3. The chain's CDR3 is CASSYSATEAFF. CDR3 sequence (DNA): TGTGCCAGCAGTTACTCAGCTACTGAAGCTTTCTTT. The V and J genes are TRBV6-5 and TRBJ1-1; no reliable D call. The ends were cut back, 0 bases at V and 5 bases at J, with 4 bases in the middle. The CDR3 contains 12 residues. Germline V CDR1 and CDR2: MNHEY, SVGAGI.

The CDR3 DNA sequence: TGTGCCAGTAGTGGCCAGATCTCCTACGAGCAGTACTTC. Translation: CASSGQISYEQYF. The chain couples TRBV19 to TRBJ2-7; D not certain. Trimming removed 5 bases at V and 0 bases at J, with 8 bases between. The CDR3 consists of 13 residues. The germline V gene encodes CDR1 LNHDA and CDR2 SQIVND (reference sequence).

The chain is built from TRBV27 and TRBJ2-5, with D possibly being TRBD2 (5 bases). V was trimmed by 8 bases and J by 0 bases, leaving 16 bases between them. From germline, CDR1 is MNHEY and CDR2 SMNVEV (reference sequence). The CDR3 is 15 residues long. CDR3 loop: CASPAFGKYQETQYF. DNA of the CDR3: TGTGCCAGCCCCGCTTTCGGGAAGTACCAAGAGACCCAGTACTTC.

This chain links TRBV2 with TRBJ1-2; 8 bases align to TRBD1. Unmatched junction bases numbered 7, after V lost 6 bases and J lost 1 base. Germline CDR1 SNHLY, CDR2 FYNNEI. CDR3 length equals 15 residues. CDR3 in DNA: TGTGCCAGCAGGGCGAACACAGGGGGTAACTATGGCTACACCTTC. Amino acids: CASRANTGGNYGYTF. Looking up the rest from reference TRBV2 and TRBJ1-2 gives the full variable domain: EPEVTQTPSHQVTQMGQEVILRCVPISNHLYFYWYRQILGQKVEFLVSFYNNEISEKSEIFDDQFSVERPDGSNFTLKIRSTKLEDSAMYFCASRANTGGNYGYTFGSGTRLTVV.

The chain links TRBV30 to TRBJ1-5; 11 nucleotides align to TRBD1. In germline, CDR1 is GTSNPN, CDR2 SVGIG (reference sequence). There are 15 residues in the CDR3. The ends lost 2 bases at V and 7 bases at J; junction bases unmatched: 7. CDR3 bases: TGTGCCTGGAGTCTTCCGGGACAGGGGGACCAGCCCCAGCATTTT. Translating it yields CAWSLPGQGDQPQHF.

This clone was counted once. As DNA, the CDR3 is TGTGCCAGCAGCCCTGACAGGGACTCCTACAATGAGCAGTTCTTC. As protein: CASSPDRDSYNEQFF. The chain has TRBV27 and TRBJ2-1, with TRBD1 identical over 7 bases. This CDR3 spans 15 amino acids. The germline V gene encodes CDR1 MNHEY and CDR2 SMNVEV (reference sequence). V shed 6 bases, J shed 0 bases, and the junction held 5 bases outside the gene matches.

Here the CDR3 DNA reads TGTGCCAGCAGCCGGACAGTCTATAGCAATCAGCCCCAGCATTTT. Its translation: CASSRTVYSNQPQHF. The V call is TRBV7-8, the J call TRBJ1-5; D may be TRBD1 (6 bases). The V end was cut by 5 bases, the J end by 0 bases, with 11 bases between. This CDR3 region has 15 residues. Germline V gene data show CDR1 as SGHVS and CDR2 as FQNEAQ.

The chain carries TRBV7-2 and TRBJ2-1; 10 bases match TRBD2. There are 15 residues in the CDR3. Germline V gives CDR1 SGHTA, CDR2 FQGNSA. Unmatched junction bases numbered 3, after V lost 5 bases and J lost 2 bases. CDR3 sequence: CASSVTSGAYNEQFF. CDR3 in DNA: TGTGCCAGCAGCGTAACTAGCGGGGCCTACAATGAGCAGTTCTTC.

This clone was observed a single time. The V and J genes are TRBV6-5 and TRBJ2-1; 11 nucleotides line up with TRBD1. The ends lost 0 bases at V and 6 bases at J; junction bases unmatched: 4. Looked up from germline, CDR1 is MNHEY and CDR2 is SVGAGI. The CDR3 is 16 residues long. This CDR3 reads CASSYSAGTGGNEQFF. In DNA form, the CDR3 reads TGTGCCAGCAGTTACTCGGCCGGGACAGGGGGCAATGAGCAGTTCTTC.

This rearrangement joins TRBV7-8 to TRBJ1-2; D gene unclear. With 5 bases removed from V and 0 bases from J, the gap between germline ends came to 10 bases. This CDR3 has 14 amino acids. Germline CDR1 is SGHVS and CDR2 is FQNEAQ. As DNA, the CDR3 is TGTGCCAGCAGCCGAGACCTAGCTAACTATGGCTACACCTTC. Amino acids: CASSRDLANYGYTF.

The gene calls are TRBV7-9 and TRBJ1-6; 8 positions agree with TRBD1. The trim removed 5 bases at V and 9 bases at J, leaving 0 bases unmatched. CDR3 length equals 12 residues. The V gene's germline CDR1 is SEHNR and CDR2 FQNEAQ (reference sequence). DNA of the CDR3: TGTGCCAGCAGCACAGGGGGTTCACCCCTCCACTTT. Its translation is CASSTGGSPLHF.

The CDR3 nucleotides are TGTGCCAGCAGCTTAAATCTTGGACAGGGCAACGAGCAGTTCTTC. Protein sequence: CASSLNLGQGNEQFF. This chain links TRBV11-1 with TRBJ2-1; 8 positions agree with TRBD1. In germline, CDR1 is SGHAT, CDR2 FQDESV (reference sequence). The CDR3 spans 15 residues. V lost 2 bases to trimming and J lost 10 bases; unmatched junction nucleotides: 10.

The chain combines TRBV5-1 with TRBJ2-2; 9 positions match TRBD1. This CDR3 is 15 amino acids long. Unmatched junction bases numbered 3, after V lost 0 bases and J lost 6 bases. Germline assignment: CDR1 SGHRS and CDR2 YFSETQ. The CDR3 DNA follows: TGCGCCAGCAGCTTGGTACGGACAGGGGCCGGGGAGCTGTTTTTT. It yields the protein CASSLVRTGAGELFF.

The gene calls are TRBV3-1 (or the pseudogene TRBV3-2) and TRBJ1-1; D is perhaps TRBD1 (5 bases). The V gene's germline CDR1 is LGHDT and CDR2 YNNKEL (reference sequence). There are 16 residues in the CDR3. V lost 0 bases and J 1 base, leaving 12 bases between the germline ends. The CDR3 sequence is CASSQDSPGQNTEAFF. CDR3 nucleotide sequence: TGTGCCAGCAGCCAAGATAGCCCAGGGCAGAACACTGAAGCTTTCTTT.

The V call is TRBV28, the J call TRBJ2-1, with D maybe TRBD1 (5 bases). Germline CDR1 reads MDHEN; CDR2 reads SYDVKM. V lost 5 bases, J lost 12 bases, and 14 bases lay in between. This CDR3 contains 12 residues. The CDR3 bases are TGTGCCAGCAGTGGCCTCGCTAGGGGGCAGTTCTTC. It translates to CASSGLARGQFF.

The CDR3 is CASSILAGYTF. CDR3 nucleotide sequence: TGTGCCAGCAGCATCTTGGCTGGCTACACCTTC. The chain has TRBV6-5 and TRBJ1-2; D not certain. CDR3 size: 11 residues. Germline V gene data show CDR1 as MNHEY and CDR2 as SVGAGI. V shed 6 bases and J shed 7 bases, with 9 bases lying between them.

V is TRBV5-1 and J is TRBJ1-6, with D possibly being TRBD1 (6 bases). Germline values: CDR1 SGHRS, CDR2 YFSETQ. CDR3 length equals 15 residues. The V end was cut by 0 bases, the J end by 8 bases, with 12 bases between. CDR3 sequence reads: CASSLVGTHDSPLHF. In DNA, the CDR3 is TGCGCCAGCAGCTTGGTCGGGACACATGATTCACCCCTCCACTTT. Combining the CDR3 with reference TRBV5-1 and TRBJ1-6 gives the whole variable domain KAGVTQTPRYLIKTRGQQVTLSCSPISGHRSVSWYQQTPGQGLQFLFEYFSETQRNKGNFPGRFSGRQFSNSRSEMNVSTLELGDSALYLCASSLVGTHDSPLHFGNGTRLTVT.

Only one count was recorded for this clone. V usage is TRBV6-2 or TRBV6-3 and J usage is TRBJ1-2, with D possibly matching TRBD1 (6 bases). V was cut by 3 bases and J by 7 bases, with 18 bases left in between. The CDR3 totals 15 residues. Looked up from germline, CDR1 is MNHEY and CDR2 is SVGEGT. DNA for the CDR3: TGTGCCAGCAGTTATCACCGACAGGAACTTCCTGGCTACACCTTC. Amino acids: CASSYHRQELPGYTF.

The chain is built from TRBV7-6 and TRBJ2-5; 10 nucleotides match TRBD2. The CDR3 is made up of 15 amino acids. Germline V gene sequence: CDR1 SGHVS, CDR2 FNYEAQ. V lost 6 bases, J lost 2 bases, and 6 bases stayed unmatched. The CDR3 loop reads CASSRMTSGQETQYF. For the CDR3, the DNA is TGTGCCAGCAGTCGCATGACTAGCGGGCAAGAGACCCAGTACTTC.

This clone was seen once. The chain couples TRBV6-5 to TRBJ1-4, with 8 bases that match TRBD1. The CDR3 has 15 residues. J lost 8 bases, V lost 2 bases, and 7 bases had no gene match. Germline-derived CDR1 and CDR2 are MNHEY and SVGAGI. For the CDR3, the DNA is TGTGCCAGCAGTTACAACCGGGACAGGACAGAAAAACTGTTTTTT. As protein: CASSYNRDRTEKLFF.

The chain links TRBV19 to TRBJ1-1; D possibly corresponds to TRBD1 (6 bases). Trimming removed 4 bases at V and 11 bases at J, with 20 bases between. Germline V gene data show CDR1 as LNHDA and CDR2 as SQIVND (reference sequence). The CDR3 consists of 14 residues. CDR3 coding DNA: TGTGCCAGTAGTACTTTTTCTTCAGGGGATGCGGCTTTCTTT. The encoded protein is CASSTFSSGDAAFF.

This clone was detected a few times. V is TRBV7-8 and J is TRBJ1-2; D unclear. Trimming shortened V by 5 bases and J by 3 bases, and 10 bases separated the two germline ends. The CDR3 has 13 residues. The germline V gene encodes CDR1 SGHVS and CDR2 FQNEAQ. CDR3 nucleotides: TGTGCCAGCAGCCCGAGGCCGGACTATGGCTACACCTTC. It translates to CASSPRPDYGYTF.

This clone appeared a single time. The chain links TRBV19 to TRBJ1-5; a weak D match, TRBD1 (5 bases). The germline V and J ends were trimmed by 7 bases and 6 bases, with 13 bases remaining between them. CDR3 length: 13 amino acids. CDR1 LNHDA and CDR2 SQIVND come from the germline V gene (reference sequence). The CDR3 reads CASKEYGGQPQHF. CDR3 DNA: TGTGCCAGTAAAGAATACGGGGGTCAGCCCCAGCATTTT. The whole variable domain, filled in from reference TRBV19 and TRBJ1-5, reads DGGITQSPKYLFRKEGQNVTLSCEQNLNHDAMYWYRQDPGQGLRLIYYSQIVNDFQKGDIAEGYSVSREKKESFPLTVTSAQKNPTAFYLCASKEYGGQPQHFGDGTRLSIL.

This clone was seen a single time. At the DNA level, this CDR3 is encoded by other sequences in the same sample as well. The genes are TRBV5-1 and TRBJ1-4; no clear D gene. The CDR3 sequence is 14 residues long. Germline CDR1 SGHRS, CDR2 YFSETQ. The germline V and J ends were trimmed by 5 bases and 0 bases, with 8 bases remaining between them. The CDR3 here is CASSPGATNEKLFF. Written as DNA, the CDR3 is TGCGCCAGCAGTCCCGGGGCAACTAATGAAAAACTGTTTTTT.

In its sample, this clone was seen once. The chain carries TRBV12-3 or TRBV12-4 and TRBJ1-2; D is unresolved. The germline V and J ends were trimmed by 0 bases and 4 bases, with 6 bases remaining between them. The CDR3 is made up of 13 amino acids. Here the CDR3 reads CASSLARSYGYTF. The DNA for the CDR3 is TGTGCCAGCAGTTTAGCCCGGAGCTATGGCTACACCTTC.